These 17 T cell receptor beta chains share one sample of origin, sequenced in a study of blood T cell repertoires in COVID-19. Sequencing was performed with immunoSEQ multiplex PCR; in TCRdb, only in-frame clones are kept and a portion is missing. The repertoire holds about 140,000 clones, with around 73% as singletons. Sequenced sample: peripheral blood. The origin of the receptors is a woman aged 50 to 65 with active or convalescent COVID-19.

CDR3 DNA: TGTGCCACCAGCAGAGACTACCAAGAGACCCAGTACTTC. This translates into CATSRDYQETQYF. The V gene is TRBV15, the J gene TRBJ2-5; D is uncertain. The CDR3 totals 13 residues. Per the germline V gene, CDR1 is LNHNV and CDR2 is YYDKDF (reference sequence). The V end lost 0 bases, the J end lost 0 bases, and 2 bases lay between the germline ends.

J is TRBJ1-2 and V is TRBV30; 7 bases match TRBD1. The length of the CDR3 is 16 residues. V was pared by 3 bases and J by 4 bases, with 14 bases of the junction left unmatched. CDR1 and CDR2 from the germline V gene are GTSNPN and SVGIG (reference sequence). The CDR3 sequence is CAWSGPGGFPPYGYTF. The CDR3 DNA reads TGTGCCTGGAGCGGGCCAGGGGGTTTCCCTCCCTATGGCTACACCTTC.

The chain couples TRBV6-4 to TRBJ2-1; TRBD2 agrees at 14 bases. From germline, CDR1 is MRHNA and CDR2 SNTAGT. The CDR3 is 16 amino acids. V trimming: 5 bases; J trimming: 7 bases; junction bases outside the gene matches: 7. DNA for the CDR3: TGTGCCAGCAGTAACAAGGGACTAGCGGGAGCTAATGAGCAGTTCTTC. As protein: CASSNKGLAGANEQFF.

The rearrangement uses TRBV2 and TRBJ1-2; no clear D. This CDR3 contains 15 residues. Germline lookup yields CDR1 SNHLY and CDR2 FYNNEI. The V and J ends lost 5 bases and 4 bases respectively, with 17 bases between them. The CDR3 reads CASSLDKDPLYGYTF. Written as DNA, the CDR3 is TGTGCCAGCAGTCTCGACAAGGATCCCCTCTATGGCTACACCTTC.

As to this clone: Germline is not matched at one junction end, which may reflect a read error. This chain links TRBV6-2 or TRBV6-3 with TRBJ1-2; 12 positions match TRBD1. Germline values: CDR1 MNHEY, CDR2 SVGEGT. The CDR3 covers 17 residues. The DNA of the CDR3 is TGTGCCAGCAATTACCGGGACAGGGGGCCCCTTAGCTATGGCTACACCTTC. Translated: CASNYRDRGPLSYGYTF.

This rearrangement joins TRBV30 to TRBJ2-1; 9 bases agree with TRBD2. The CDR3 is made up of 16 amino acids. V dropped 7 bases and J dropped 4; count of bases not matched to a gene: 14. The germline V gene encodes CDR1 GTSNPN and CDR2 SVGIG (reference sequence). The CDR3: CASSPKAGGRYNEQFF. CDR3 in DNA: TGTGCCTCTAGCCCCAAAGCGGGAGGTAGGTACAATGAGCAGTTCTTC.

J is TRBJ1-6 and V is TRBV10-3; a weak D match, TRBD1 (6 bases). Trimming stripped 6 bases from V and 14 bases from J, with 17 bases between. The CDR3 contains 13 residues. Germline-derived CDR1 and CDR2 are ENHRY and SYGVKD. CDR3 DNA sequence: TGTGCCATCAGAGATACAGGGATTGGATCCCTCCACTTT. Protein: CAIRDTGIGSLHF.

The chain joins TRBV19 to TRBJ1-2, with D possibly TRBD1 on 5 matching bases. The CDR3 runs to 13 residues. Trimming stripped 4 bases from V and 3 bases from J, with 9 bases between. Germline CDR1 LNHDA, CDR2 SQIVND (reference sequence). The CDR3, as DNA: TGTGCCAGTAGTAGGGGAGGGGACTATGGCTACACCTTC. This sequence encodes CASSRGGDYGYTF.

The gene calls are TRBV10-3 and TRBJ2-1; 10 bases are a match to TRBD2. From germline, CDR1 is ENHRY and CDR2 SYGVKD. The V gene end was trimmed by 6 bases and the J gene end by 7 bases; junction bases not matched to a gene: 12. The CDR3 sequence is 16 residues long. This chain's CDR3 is CAIRPGVAGGGNEQFF. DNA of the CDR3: TGTGCCATCAGACCCGGGGTAGCGGGGGGCGGGAATGAGCAGTTCTTC.

The CDR3 region is CSVRATEGDGYTF. The CDR3 bases are TGCAGCGTCAGGGCGACAGAAGGGGATGGCTACACCTTC. The chain links TRBV29-1 to TRBJ1-2; tentatively, D is TRBD1 (5 bases). The CDR3 covers 13 residues. V was clipped by 6 bases and J by 6 bases, with 17 bases between them. In germline, CDR1 is SQVTM, CDR2 ANQGSEA.

The CDR3 spells CASSEAQGNHEKLFF. The CDR3 bases are TGTGCCAGCAGCGAGGCACAGGGTAACCATGAAAAACTGTTTTTT. The V call is TRBV28, the J call TRBJ1-4, with D perhaps matching TRBD1 (6 bases). This CDR3 has 15 amino acids. The germline gives CDR1 MDHEN, CDR2 SYDVKM. The V gene lost 6 bases and the J gene lost 6 bases, with 17 bases spanning the gap. Based on the CDR3 plus reference TRBV28 and TRBJ1-4, the full variable domain is DVKVTQSSRYLVKRTGEKVFLECVQDMDHENMFWYRQDPGLGLRLIYFSYDVKMKEKGDIPEGYSVSREKKERFSLILESASTNQTSMYLCASSEAQGNHEKLFFGSGTQLSVL.

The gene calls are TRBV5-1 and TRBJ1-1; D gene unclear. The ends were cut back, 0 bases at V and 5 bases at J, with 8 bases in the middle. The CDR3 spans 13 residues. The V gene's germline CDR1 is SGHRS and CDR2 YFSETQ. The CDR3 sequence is CASSLGEETEAFF. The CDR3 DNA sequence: TGCGCCAGCAGCTTGGGTGAAGAGACTGAAGCTTTCTTT. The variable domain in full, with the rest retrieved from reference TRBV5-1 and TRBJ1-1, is KAGVTQTPRYLIKTRGQQVTLSCSPISGHRSVSWYQQTPGQGLQFLFEYFSETQRNKGNFPGRFSGRQFSNSRSEMNVSTLELGDSALYLCASSLGEETEAFFGQGTRLTVV.

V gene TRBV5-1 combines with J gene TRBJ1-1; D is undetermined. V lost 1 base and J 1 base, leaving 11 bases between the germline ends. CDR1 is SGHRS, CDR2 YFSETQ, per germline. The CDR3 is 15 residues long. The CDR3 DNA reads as TGCGCCAGCAGCTTGAACGGGGTAGAGAACACTGAAGCTTTCTTT. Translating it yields CASSLNGVENTEAFF.

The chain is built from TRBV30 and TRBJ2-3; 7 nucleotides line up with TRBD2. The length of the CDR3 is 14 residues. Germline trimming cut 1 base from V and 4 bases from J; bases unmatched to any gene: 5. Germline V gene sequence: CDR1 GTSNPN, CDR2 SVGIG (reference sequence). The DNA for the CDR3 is TGTGCCTGGAGTGGCGGGAGAAACCCAGATACGCAGTATTTT. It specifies CAWSGGRNPDTQYF.

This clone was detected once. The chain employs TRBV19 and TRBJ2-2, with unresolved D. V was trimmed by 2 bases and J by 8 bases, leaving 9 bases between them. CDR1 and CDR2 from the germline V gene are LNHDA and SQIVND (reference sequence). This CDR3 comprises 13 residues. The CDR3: CASSIQRVGELFF. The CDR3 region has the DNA TGTGCCAGTAGTATACAACGGGTTGGGGAGCTGTTTTTT.

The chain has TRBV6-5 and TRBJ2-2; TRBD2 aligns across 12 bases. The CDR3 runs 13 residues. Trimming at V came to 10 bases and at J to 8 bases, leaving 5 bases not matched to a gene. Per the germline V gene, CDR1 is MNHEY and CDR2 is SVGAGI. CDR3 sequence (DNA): TGTGCCACAATAGGACTAGCGGGGGGGGAGCTGTTTTTT. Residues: CATIGLAGGELFF.

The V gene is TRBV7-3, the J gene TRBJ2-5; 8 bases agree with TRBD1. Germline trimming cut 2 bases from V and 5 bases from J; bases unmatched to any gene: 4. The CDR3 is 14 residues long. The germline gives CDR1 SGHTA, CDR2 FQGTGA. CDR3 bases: TGTGCCAGCAGCTTACAGGGGGCTGTGGAGACCCAGTACTTC. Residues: CASSLQGAVETQYF.